This is a list of T cell receptor beta chains from one sample in a study of response to subunit inactivated influenza vaccine. One entry per CDR3 protein, called by TCRdb with MiXCR from the RT-PCR reads. This sample carries some 640,000 distinct CDR3 sequences, roughly 13% of them seen once, and the ten largest clones take 6% to 7%. This specimen consisted of PBMCs from blood, obtained approximately 15 days before vaccination. The receptor source for this set is a man between 50 and 59 years old who received an inactivated influenza vaccine. Both conserved end residues are part of each CDR3. D genes are given only for firm matches. Size is stated for part of the rows, as once, few or many counts, or as a class when the clone is expanded.

v_gene,abundance,d_gene,j_gene,CDR3aa,CDR3nt
TRBV24-1,few,.,TRBJ2-7,CATSDRAGGRYEQYF,TGTGCCACCAGTGACCGGGCCGGGGGCCGCTACGAGCAGTACTTC
TRBV29-1,.,TRBD2,TRBJ2-1,CSAKAGITSGISYNEQFF,TGCAGCGCCAAGGCGGGGATAACTAGCGGGATATCCTACAATGAGCAGTTCTTC
TRBV27,.,.,TRBJ1-5,CASRPDRDQPQHF,TGTGCCAGCAGACCAGACCGGGATCAGCCCCAGCATTTT
TRBV25-1,few,TRBD1,TRBJ1-5,CASGQGADNQPQHF,TGTGCCAGCGGACAGGGGGCGGACAATCAGCCCCAGCATTTT
TRBV7-2,few,.,TRBJ2-5,CASSLAHRSRVETQYF,TGTGCCAGCAGCTTAGCGCACCGCAGCCGCGTGGAGACCCAGTACTTC
TRBV12-3/TRBV12-4,few,.,TRBJ1-2,CASSLGGGAGYTF,TGTGCCAGCAGTTTAGGAGGGGGGGCTGGCTACACCTTC
TRBV20-1,.,TRBD1,TRBJ1-4,CSATRGQVDEKLFF,TGCAGTGCTACCCGGGGACAGGTGGACGAAAAACTGTTTTTT
TRBV6-1,.,.,TRBJ2-1,CASSGHGVSYNEQFF,TGTGCCAGCAGTGGCCACGGGGTCTCCTACAATGAGCAGTTCTTC
TRBV28,.,TRBD2,TRBJ2-1,CASSLYPSGAYNEQFF,TGTGCCAGCAGTTTATATCCTAGCGGGGCCTACAATGAGCAGTTCTTC
TRBV7-2,few,TRBD2,TRBJ2-3,CASSLPSGGGTDTQYF,TGTGCCAGCAGCTTACCTAGCGGGGGGGGCACAGATACGCAGTATTTT
TRBV27,many,TRBD2,TRBJ2-5,CASSWTSGKETQYF,TGTGCCAGCAGTTGGACTAGCGGGAAAGAGACCCAGTACTTC
TRBV12-3/TRBV12-4,medium-sized,.,TRBJ1-5,CASSINYSNQPQHF,TGTGCCAGCAGCATCAATTATAGCAATCAGCCCCAGCATTTT
TRBV12-3/TRBV12-4,.,.,TRBJ1-3,CASSFWSGSGNTIYF,TGTGCCAGCAGTTTTTGGTCAGGGTCTGGAAACACCATATATTTT
TRBV13,few,.,TRBJ2-2,CASSLARNGELFF,TGTGCCAGCAGCTTAGCGCGAAACGGGGAGCTGTTTTTT
TRBV29-1,few,TRBD2,TRBJ2-5,CSVGAGGKTQYF,TGCAGCGTTGGTGCGGGAGGAAAGACCCAGTACTTC
TRBV28,many,.,TRBJ2-7,CASRDGQTYEQYF,TGTGCCAGCCGGGACGGACAAACCTACGAGCAGTACTTC
TRBV14,few,TRBD2,TRBJ2-3,CASSQSSGTPTQYF,TGTGCCAGCAGCCAATCTAGCGGGACTCCTACGCAGTATTTT
TRBV6-5,.,TRBD2,TRBJ2-1,CASSYSGLAGESYNEQFF,TGTGCCAGCAGTTACTCTGGACTAGCGGGGGAATCCTACAATGAGCAGTTCTTC
TRBV9,many,.,TRBJ1-2,CASSGRGDGYTF,TGTGCCAGCAGCGGGAGAGGGGACGGCTACACCTTC
TRBV12-3/TRBV12-4,.,.,TRBJ2-5,CASSLVEVRETQYF,TGTGCCAGCAGTTTAGTCGAGGTTCGAGAGACCCAGTACTTC
TRBV2,many,.,TRBJ1-2,CASSESRDGGYTF,TGTGCCAGCAGTGAAAGCAGGGACGGTGGCTACACCTTC
TRBV29-1,.,.,TRBJ2-2,CSVVSGTTHTGELFF,TGCAGCGTTGTGTCTGGGACAACCCACACCGGGGAGCTGTTTTTT
TRBV15,.,.,TRBJ2-5,CATSASVKETQYF,TGTGCCACCAGCGCTAGCGTTAAAGAGACCCAGTACTTC
TRBV6-1,.,.,TRBJ2-1,CASSETGHEFF,TGTGCCAGCAGTGAAACAGGGCATGAGTTCTTC
TRBV5-4,many,TRBD2,TRBJ2-5,CASSRLAEETQYF,TGTGCCAGCAGTCGACTAGCGGAAGAGACCCAGTACTTC
TRBV15,once,TRBD2,TRBJ2-1,CATSRDLPSGSSYNGQFF,TGTGCCACCAGCAGAGACCTTCCTAGCGGAAGCTCCTACAATGGGCAGTTCTTC
TRBV2,many,TRBD2,TRBJ2-1,CASSRLAGASYNEQFF,TGTGCCAGCAGTCGACTAGCGGGGGCCTCCTACAATGAGCAGTTCTTC
TRBV10-2,.,.,TRBJ2-3,CASSEFRRVGSDTQYF,TGCGCCAGCAGTGAGTTTCGGAGAGTAGGATCCGATACGCAGTATTTT
TRBV7-2,few,.,TRBJ2-7,CASSLAGQRVDYEQYF,TGTGCCAGCAGCTTAGCGGGGCAGAGGGTTGACTACGAGCAGTACTTC
TRBV4-3,many,TRBD2,TRBJ2-5,CASSQEVSGGEETQYF,TGCGCCAGCAGCCAAGAGGTTAGCGGGGGGGAAGAGACCCAGTACTTC